This TCR beta chain was identified in a study of blood T cell repertoires in COVID-19. Here immunoSEQ multiplex PCR was the method, and the copy in TCRdb shows in-frame clones only, minus some. The data show roughly 120,000 clones, with 80% to 85% seen just once and nearly 0.85% held by the top ten. This clone has only one observation. This CDR3 spans 15 amino acids. The germline gives CDR1 SGHKS, CDR2 YYEKEE (reference sequence). V shed 2 bases and J shed 0 bases, with 10 bases lying between them. This TCR came from a woman in her 70s with acute or convalescent COVID-19. The source material was peripheral blood. The chain couples TRBV5-5 to TRBJ2-3; D might be TRBD2 (6 bases). The CDR3: CASSFSGGSTDTQYF. CDR3 nucleotide sequence: TGTGCCAGCAGCTTCTCCGGGGGTAGCACAGATACGCAGTATTTT.